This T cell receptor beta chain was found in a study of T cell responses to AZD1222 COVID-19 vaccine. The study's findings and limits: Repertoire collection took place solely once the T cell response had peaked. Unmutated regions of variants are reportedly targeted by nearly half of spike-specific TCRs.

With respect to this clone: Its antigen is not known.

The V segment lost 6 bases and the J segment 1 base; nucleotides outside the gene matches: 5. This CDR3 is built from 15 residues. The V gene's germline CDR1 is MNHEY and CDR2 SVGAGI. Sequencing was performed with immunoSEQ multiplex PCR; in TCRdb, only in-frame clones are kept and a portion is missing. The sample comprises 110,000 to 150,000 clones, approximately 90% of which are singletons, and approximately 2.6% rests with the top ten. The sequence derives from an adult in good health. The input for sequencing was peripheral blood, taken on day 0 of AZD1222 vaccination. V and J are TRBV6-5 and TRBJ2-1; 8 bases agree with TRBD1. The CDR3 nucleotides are TGTGCCAGCAGGCAGACAGGGGCTTCCTACAATGAGCAGTTCTTC. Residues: CASRQTGASYNEQFF.